The present T cell receptor (beta chain) was sequenced within a study of blood T cell repertoires in COVID-19. All enrollees were roughly 18 to 95 years old and from roughly 26 US areas. Assignments of participants to cohorts depended upon their own reported clinical history. Two negative PCRs, clearance, or symptom resolution characterized the recovered Cohort 3 donors. Clones were sequenced by immunoSEQ multiplex PCR, and TCRdb holds only the in-frame ones, with some missing. Of 150,000 to 200,000 clones in the sample, around 80% are singletons; the top ten hold 3% to 4%. Germline V gene data show CDR1 as SQVTM and CDR2 as ANQGSEA. V shed 7 bases, J shed 8 bases, and the junction held 17 bases outside the gene matches. CDR3 length equals 16 residues.

The rearrangement uses TRBV29-1 and TRBJ1-2; TRBD1 matches 12 bases. The sequence was collected from a woman aged 55-70 years who had recovered from COVID-19. What was sequenced was PBMCs or T cells enriched from blood (not recorded which). CDR3 coding DNA: TGCAGCGCACTTTCGACCCCGGGACAGGGGGCTGGAGGCTACACCTTC. It is translated as CSALSTPGQGAGGYTF.